These 32 T cell receptor beta chains share one sample of origin, sequenced in a study of T cell repertoires in cytomegalovirus infection. Each CDR3 protein is one row after TCRdb ran MiXCR on the reads. The top ten hold under 3.5% of the sample, which has more than 150,000 distinct CDR3 sequences, roughly 19% seen once. The sequencing input was PBMCs. These TCRs come from a human donor in good health (CMV status not recorded). Some clones in this sample may be carry-over from other donors' samples.

The CDR3 loop reads CAGGIDGNTGELFF. The CDR3 DNA reads TGTGCCGGTGGGATAGACGGGAACACCGGGGAGCTGTTTTTT. The rearrangement links TRBV19 to TRBJ2-2; D gene uncertain. V was clipped by 11 bases and J by 1 base, with 14 bases between them. The germline V gene has CDR1 LNHDA and CDR2 SQIVND (reference sequence). The length of the CDR3 is 14 residues.

About this clonotype itself: A read error may be the cause here, since a much bigger clone is one base away. The V and J genes are TRBV15 and TRBJ2-7, with D tentatively TRBD1 (6 bases). In germline, CDR1 is LNHNV, CDR2 YYDKDF (reference sequence). This CDR3 comprises 13 residues. CDR3 coding DNA: TGTCCCACCAGCAGGGGAGACGGGTACGAGCAGTACTTC. Residues: CPTSRGDGYEQYF.

This clonotype was seen many times. V usage is TRBV12-3 or TRBV12-4 and J usage is TRBJ1-1; 8 nucleotides agree with TRBD1. The CDR3 extends over 13 amino acids. Trimming cost V 5 bases and J 11 bases; bases outside gene matches: 10. The CDR3 region is CASSPGTGSRAFF. In DNA form, the CDR3 reads TGTGCCAGCAGTCCAGGGACAGGTTCTAGGGCTTTCTTT.

This clonotype was seen a handful of times. The chain is built from TRBV27 and TRBJ2-1; 7 nucleotides line up with TRBD2. After removal of 4 bases from V and 2 bases from J, the junction contained 8 bases not matched to a gene. Germline V CDR1 and CDR2: MNHEY, SMNVEV (reference sequence). CDR3 length: 16 amino acids. The CDR3 region is CASSSPRAGAYNEQFF. CDR3 nucleotides: TGTGCCAGCAGTTCTCCGCGCGCGGGGGCCTACAATGAGCAGTTCTTC.

This clonotype was observed a handful of times. The junction shows a germline mismatch at one end, possibly a read error. The chain carries TRBV18 and TRBJ2-7; D perhaps matches TRBD2 (6 bases). Germline CDR1 is KGHSH and CDR2 is LQKENI. This CDR3 is 15 amino acids long. Here the CDR3 reads CASSPPGGSSFEQYF. In DNA form, the CDR3 reads TGTGCCAGCTCACCACCGGGGGGATCCTCCTTCGAGCAGTACTTC.

The genes are TRBV27 and TRBJ1-2; no clear D gene. The CDR3 is 14 amino acids. Germline CDR1 reads MNHEY; CDR2 reads SMNVEV (reference sequence). Trimming removed 0 bases from V and 8 bases from J, with 13 bases in between. The CDR3 protein is CASSLSRGLDGYTF. The CDR3 region has the DNA TGTGCCAGCAGTTTATCCCGTGGCTTGGACGGCTACACCTTC.

Only a few counts were recorded for this clonotype. V is TRBV2 and J is TRBJ2-7, with D hard to call. Trimming left V 2 bases short and J 6 bases short, with 11 bases between. This CDR3 contains 13 residues. The germline gives CDR1 SNHLY, CDR2 FYNNEI. In DNA, the CDR3 is TGTGCCAGCAGTGAAACACCCCCGGCCGAGCAGTACTTC. This sequence encodes CASSETPPAEQYF.

This clonotype was seen a few times. CDR3 nucleotides: TGTGCCAGCAGCTTACTAGCGGCCTACAATGAGCAGTTCTTC. Protein sequence: CASSLLAAYNEQFF. The genes are TRBV7-8 and TRBJ2-1; the match to TRBD2 covers 7 bases. V gave up 2 bases and J gave up 2 bases; unmatched junction bases: 0. Germline V gene data show CDR1 as SGHVS and CDR2 as FQNEAQ. The CDR3 loop spans 14 amino acids.

On this clonotype: Its ends do not fully match the called genes, so a read error is possible. The V and J genes are TRBV12-3 or TRBV12-4 and TRBJ2-7; a possible D gene is TRBD2 (6 bases). There are 13 residues in the CDR3. The CDR3 reads CASSLGEADEKYF. The CDR3 nucleotides are TGTGCCAGCAGTTTAGGGGAGGCCGACGAGAAGTACTTC.

The gene calls are TRBV3-1 and TRBJ2-2; D is unresolved. Trimming took 4 bases from V and 7 from J, leaving 10 bases between them. The CDR3 consists of 13 residues. CDR1 LGHDT and CDR2 YNNKEL come from the germline V gene (reference sequence). The chain's CDR3 is CASSLNSIGELFF. As DNA, the CDR3 is TGTGCCAGCAGCCTAAACAGTATCGGGGAGCTGTTTTTT.

The V gene is TRBV19, the J gene TRBJ1-5, with D uncertain. V was cut by 0 bases and J by 6 bases, with 3 bases left in between. CDR1 and CDR2 (germline): LNHDA, SQIVND (reference sequence). This CDR3 has 12 amino acids. The CDR3 coding sequence is TGTGCCAGTAGTATAGATCGTCAGCCCCAGCATTTT. This encodes CASSIDRQPQHF.

V is TRBV7-3 and J is TRBJ2-5; D possibly corresponds to TRBD1 (5 bases). The V end was cut by 3 bases, the J end by 4 bases, with 15 bases between. The CDR3 has 15 residues. The germline V gene encodes CDR1 SGHTA and CDR2 FQGTGA. The CDR3 region is CASSLKGASGETQYF. The CDR3 DNA sequence: TGTGCCAGCAGCTTGAAAGGGGCGAGTGGAGAGACCCAGTACTTC.

This clonotype has only a few counts. This chain links TRBV6-6 with TRBJ2-7; possible D gene TRBD2, 6 bases. From germline, CDR1 is MNHNY and CDR2 SVGAGI (reference sequence). V lost 2 bases, J lost 6 bases, and 14 bases lay in between. The CDR3 sequence is 14 residues long. For the CDR3, the DNA is TGTGCCAGCAGTTACGCACGAGTCGGGGGCGAGCAGTACTTC. This gives the protein CASSYARVGGEQYF.

This clonotype was observed a few times. The chain recombines TRBV6-2 or TRBV6-3 with TRBJ2-2; D unresolved. Trimming stripped 2 bases from V and 4 bases from J, with 5 bases between. The CDR3 is 13 amino acids. Germline assignment: CDR1 MNHEY and CDR2 SVGEGT. CDR3 DNA sequence: TGTGCCAGCAGTTACGTCGGCACCGGGGAGCTGTTTTTT. Translation: CASSYVGTGELFF.

In this sample, this clonotype turned up many times. The rearrangement joins TRBV27 to TRBJ1-2, with D perhaps TRBD1 (6 bases). From germline, CDR1 is MNHEY and CDR2 SMNVEV (reference sequence). The CDR3 sequence is 14 residues long. V was trimmed by 7 bases and J by 2 bases, leaving 14 bases between them. CDR3 in amino acids: CASTTGPGNYGYTF. In nucleotides, the CDR3 is TGTGCCAGCACCACAGGGCCTGGAAACTATGGCTACACCTTC.

This clonotype was counted between two and nine times. The CDR3, as DNA: TGTGCCAGCAGCCCGAGCAGGGCTGAGCAGTTCTTC. Translated, it gives CASSPSRAEQFF. The V gene is TRBV7-4, the J gene TRBJ2-1; tentatively, D is TRBD1 (5 bases). Germline V lookup: CDR1 SGHVT, CDR2 SQSDAQ. This CDR3 is 12 amino acids long. Trimming took off 5 bases at V and 9 bases at J, with 11 bases between the two ends.

This clonotype showed up many times. This rearrangement joins TRBV6-1 to TRBJ1-5, with D unresolved. Trimming took 0 bases from V and 6 from J, leaving 9 bases between them. Germline assignment: CDR1 MNHNS and CDR2 SASEGT. The CDR3 runs to 14 residues. CDR3 sequence reads: CASSEAPSSQPQHF. Here the CDR3 DNA reads TGTGCCAGCAGTGAAGCGCCCTCTTCTCAGCCCCAGCATTTT.

The chain's CDR3 is CATSGDWGKNTEAFF. CDR3 DNA sequence: TGTGCCACTTCAGGGGATTGGGGAAAGAACACTGAAGCTTTCTTT. V is TRBV6-6 and J is TRBJ1-1; weak D call: TRBD1 (6 bases). This CDR3 contains 15 residues. V gave up 10 bases and J gave up 1 base, with 19 bases separating them. In germline, CDR1 is MNHNY, CDR2 SVGAGI (reference sequence).

This clonotype was recorded at least ten times. The chain joins TRBV7-2 to TRBJ1-5; TRBD1 matches at 10 bases. There are 16 residues in the CDR3. After removal of 3 bases from V and 6 bases from J, the junction contained 8 bases not matched to a gene. Germline V gene lookup returns CDR1 SGHTA and CDR2 FQGNSA. CDR3 DNA sequence: TGTGCCAGCAGCTTCCGGATTGACAGGGGGCGTCAGCCCCAGCATTTT. Its translation: CASSFRIDRGRQPQHF.

The genes are TRBV20-1 and TRBJ1-1; D is undetermined. The V gene lost 4 bases and the J gene lost 0 bases, with 6 bases spanning the gap. Looked up from germline, CDR1 is DFQATT and CDR2 is SNEGSKA (reference sequence). The CDR3 is made up of 12 amino acids. The CDR3 here is CSANFMNTEAFF. CDR3 nucleotides: TGCAGTGCTAATTTCATGAACACTGAAGCTTTCTTT.

In this sample, this clonotype turned up a few times. This chain links TRBV7-9 with TRBJ2-5; 9 positions match TRBD2. With 5 bases clipped from V and 4 bases from J, the junction kept 2 bases outside the gene matches. Per the germline V gene, CDR1 is SEHNR and CDR2 is FQNEAQ (reference sequence). This CDR3 is built from 13 residues. Written as DNA, the CDR3 is TGTGCCAGCAGCCCTAGCGGGGCAGAGACCCAGTACTTC. Protein product: CASSPSGAETQYF.

Note on this clonotype: One base away lies a much larger clone, so this may be a sequencing read error. The missing conserved phenylalanine or tryptophan at the end of this CDR3 makes a read error likely. This chain connects TRBV7-2 to TRBJ1-6; maybe TRBD1 (6 bases). Germline V gene sequence: CDR1 SGHTA, CDR2 FQGNSA. Trimming left V 6 bases short and J 0 bases short, with 15 bases between. The CDR3 covers 17 residues. CDR3 sequence: CASRPRPGDSYNSPLHL. CDR3 in DNA: TGTGCCAGCAGGCCCAGGCCAGGGGACTCCTATAATTCACCCCTCCACCTT.

This clonotype was counted between two and nine times. The chain carries TRBV19 and TRBJ2-1; 7 positions match TRBD2. The J segment lost 4 bases and the V segment lost 3 bases, leaving 3 bases of the junction unmatched. This CDR3 has 14 residues. Per the germline V gene, CDR1 is LNHDA and CDR2 is SQIVND (reference sequence). CDR3 DNA: TGTGCCAGTAGTATTAGCGGGTTTTACAATGAGCAGTTCTTC. Its translation: CASSISGFYNEQFF.

The genes are TRBV5-7 and TRBJ2-3; perhaps TRBD1 as D (6 bases). TRBV5-7 is an ORF, with its function uncertain. The V end lost 3 bases, the J end lost 0 bases, and 8 bases lay between the germline ends. The CDR3 is 14 residues long. The CDR3 is CASSWTDSTDTQYF. The CDR3 DNA follows: TGTGCCAGCAGCTGGACAGATAGCACAGATACGCAGTATTTT.

The CDR3 here is CSARAPALNTEAFF. CDR3 bases: TGCAGTGCTAGAGCCCCAGCATTGAACACTGAAGCTTTCTTT. V is TRBV20-1 and J is TRBJ1-1; no reliable D call. The germline CDR1 and CDR2 sequences are DFQATT and SNEGSKA (reference sequence). V was trimmed by 1 base and J by 0 bases, leaving 9 bases between them. CDR3 length equals 14 residues.

The chain links TRBV6-1 to TRBJ1-6; D is ambiguous. Trimming pared 6 bases from V and 10 bases from J, leaving 13 bases between. The CDR3 loop spans 13 amino acids. From germline, CDR1 is MNHNS and CDR2 SASEGT. This chain's CDR3 is CASSLSTASPLHF. The CDR3 nucleotides are TGTGCCAGCAGCCTCTCGACGGCATCACCCCTCCACTTT.

This clonotype has a count of ten or more. The rearrangement uses TRBV7-2 and TRBJ1-6; 12 bases fit TRBD1. J lost 14 bases, V lost 5 bases, and 7 bases had no gene match. This CDR3 has 14 amino acids. Germline V gives CDR1 SGHTA, CDR2 FQGNSA. For the CDR3, the DNA is TGTGCCAGCAGCCCGGGGACAGGGGGCTTAGCCCTCCACTTT. Protein: CASSPGTGGLALHF.

This clonotype was observed a few times. The gene calls are TRBV7-6 and TRBJ2-4; 9 bases align to TRBD2. The CDR3 extends over 14 amino acids. Per germline, CDR1 SGHVS and CDR2 FNYEAQ. V dropped 0 bases and J dropped 8; count of bases not matched to a gene: 2. This CDR3 reads CASSLAAGGDIQYF. The CDR3 coding sequence is TGTGCCAGCAGCTTAGCCGCGGGAGGGGACATTCAGTACTTC.

This clonotype turned up a few times. This rearrangement joins TRBV5-1 to TRBJ2-2, with 8 bases fitting TRBD2. Germline loops: CDR1 SGHRS, CDR2 YFSETQ. The V and J ends lost 2 bases and 3 bases, in that order; junction bases with no gene match: 3. The CDR3 sequence is 15 residues long. The CDR3 region is CASSFNSGDTGELFF. The CDR3 DNA sequence: TGCGCCAGCAGCTTTAATAGCGGGGACACCGGGGAGCTGTTTTTT.

Turning to this clonotype: A much larger clone sits a single nucleotide away, making a read error possible. This sequence joins TRBV5-3 and TRBJ2-1; 9 positions agree with TRBD1. TRBV5-3 is known as an ORF, though its function is uncertain. The CDR3 totals 12 residues. CDR3 in amino acids: CASSSTGGEQFF. CDR3 coding DNA: TGTGCCAGCAGCTCGACAGGGGGTGAGCAGTTCTTC.

This clonotype has a count of ten or more. The V call is TRBV7-2, the J call TRBJ2-7; the D is unclear. The CDR3 is 14 amino acids. Trimming removed 10 bases from V and 2 bases from J, with 18 bases in between. From germline, CDR1 is SGHTA and CDR2 FQGNSA. The CDR3 bases are TGTGCCACCCAACTCCCGGGCCATGCCTACGAGCAGTACTTC. This translates into CATQLPGHAYEQYF.

This clonotype came up a few times. The V gene is TRBV12-3 or TRBV12-4, the J gene TRBJ1-1, with a possible D match to TRBD1 (6 bases). V was cut by 2 bases and J by 10 bases, with 8 bases left in between. CDR3 length equals 11 residues. The CDR3 DNA follows: TGTGCCAGCAGTTTACAGGGGATAGCTTTCTTT. Translating gives CASSLQGIAFF.